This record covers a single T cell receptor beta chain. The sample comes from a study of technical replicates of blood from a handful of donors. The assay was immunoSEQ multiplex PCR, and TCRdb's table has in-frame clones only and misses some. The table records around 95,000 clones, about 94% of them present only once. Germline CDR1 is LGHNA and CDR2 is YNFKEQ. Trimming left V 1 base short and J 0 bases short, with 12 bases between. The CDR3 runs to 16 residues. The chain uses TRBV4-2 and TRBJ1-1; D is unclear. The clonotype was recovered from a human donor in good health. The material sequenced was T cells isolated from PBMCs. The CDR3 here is CASSQVNDDMNTEAFF. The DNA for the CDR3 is TGTGCCAGCAGCCAAGTTAATGACGACATGAACACTGAAGCTTTCTTT.